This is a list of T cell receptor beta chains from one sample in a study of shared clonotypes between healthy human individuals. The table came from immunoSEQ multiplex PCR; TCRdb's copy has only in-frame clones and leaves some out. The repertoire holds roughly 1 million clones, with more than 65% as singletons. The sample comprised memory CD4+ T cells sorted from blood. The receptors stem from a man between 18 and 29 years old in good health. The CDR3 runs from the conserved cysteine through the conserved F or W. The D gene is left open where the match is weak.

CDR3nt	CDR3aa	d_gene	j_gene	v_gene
TGTGCCAGCAGTCCCCTACTATGGACAGGGCGGTCCACTGAAGCTTTCTTT	CASSPLLWTGRSTEAFF	TRBD1	TRBJ1-1	TRBV27
TGTGCCACCCGATCGGGACAGGGGATGACCGGGGAGCTGTTTTTT	CATRSGQGMTGELFF	TRBD1	TRBJ2-2	TRBV7-8
TGTGCCAGCAGTTTCGGGGGTTCGAAATACGAGCAGTACTTC	CASSFGGSKYEQYF	NA	TRBJ2-7	TRBV28
TGTGCCAGTAGTACGGCAGGGGGTCTCACAGATACGCAGTATTTT	CASSTAGGLTDTQYF	TRBD1	TRBJ2-3	TRBV19
TGTGCCAGCGGTAACTCACAGGGGTGGGAGACCCAGTACTTC	CASGNSQGWETQYF	TRBD1	TRBJ2-5	TRBV25-1
TGTGCCAGCAGCTTACTTACCTATAATTCACCCCTCCACTTT	CASSLLTYNSPLHF	NA	TRBJ1-6	TRBV7-2
TGCGCCAGCAGCCAAGGCAAGGCGGGAGCTGGAAAAGATACGCAGTATTTT	CASSQGKAGAGKDTQYF	TRBD2	TRBJ2-3	TRBV4-3
TGTGCCAGCAAGGGGAACACCTACGAGCAGTACTTC	CASKGNTYEQYF	NA	TRBJ2-7	TRBV25-1
TGTGCCAGCAGTGCCACTAGCGGGGAATACAATGAGCAGTTCTTC	CASSATSGEYNEQFF	TRBD2	TRBJ2-1	TRBV6-4
TGCGCCAGCAGCTGGCTAGCGGGAGGGGACACCGGGGAGCTGTTTTTT	CASSWLAGGDTGELFF	TRBD2	TRBJ2-2	TRBV5-1
TGTGCCAGCGGGACAGGGGACGGCTACACCTTC	CASGTGDGYTF	TRBD1	TRBJ1-2	TRBV6-5